These 9 T cell receptor beta chains share one sample of origin, sequenced in a study of regulatory T cells in long-lasting Graves disease. Library construction for TCR beta used iRepertoire HTBI primers and Arm-PCR of CDR3 regions. TCRdb itself ran the multiplex PCR reads through MiXCR, one entry per CDR3 protein. The sample holds more than 350,000 distinct CDR3 sequences, 21% seen once. Time point in this sample: persistent/refractory GD, antithyroid drugs over 5 years with positive TRAb. Isolated PBMC RNA provided the starting material for the TCR library. The sequences come from peripheral blood mononuclear cells (PBMCs), collected when the disease was refractory, from a patient treated with antithyroid drugs. These receptors originate from a female donor with Graves disease.

This clonotype was observed a single time. V usage is TRBV2 and J usage is TRBJ2-1, with 9 bases identical to TRBD1. The V gene's germline CDR1 is SNHLY and CDR2 FYNNEI. CDR3 size: 14 residues. With 7 bases clipped from V and 3 bases from J, the junction kept 4 bases outside the gene matches. In DNA form, the CDR3 reads TGTGCCAGCACTACAGGGGGCAGCTACAATGAGCAGTTCTTC. Protein sequence: CASTTGGSYNEQFF.

In this sample, this clonotype turned up many times. The chain has TRBV28 and TRBJ1-4; D is undetermined. Trimming left V 6 bases short and J 10 bases short, with 15 bases between. Germline-derived CDR1 and CDR2 are MDHEN and SYDVKM. The CDR3 length is 13 residues. CDR3 protein: CASSPADGGKLFF. CDR3 nucleotide sequence: TGTGCCAGCAGCCCCGCGGATGGAGGAAAACTGTTTTTT.

This clonotype was counted many times. J is TRBJ2-7 and V is TRBV6-5, with 7 bases matching TRBD2. With V trimmed by 0 bases and J by 4 bases, 12 bases remained unmatched. The CDR3 contains 17 residues. CDR1 is MNHEY, CDR2 SVGAGI, per germline. CDR3 region: CASSYSFGGSTFYEQYF. The CDR3 region has the DNA TGTGCCAGCAGTTACTCGTTCGGCGGGAGTACCTTTTACGAGCAGTACTTC.

This clonotype was recorded many times. The chain uses TRBV2 and TRBJ1-2; TRBD1 agrees at 7 bases. V was clipped by 6 bases and J by 5 bases; unmatched bases: 9. This CDR3 has 14 amino acids. The germline gives CDR1 SNHLY, CDR2 FYNNEI. The chain's CDR3 is CASRATGFGYGYTF. The DNA for the CDR3 is TGTGCCAGCAGGGCGACAGGGTTCGGGTATGGCTACACCTTC.

This clonotype was recorded at least ten times. V usage is TRBV3-1 and J usage is TRBJ2-7, with 8 positions matching TRBD1. This CDR3 is built from 15 residues. CDR1 and CDR2 from the germline V gene are LGHDT and YNNKEL (reference sequence). The V and J ends lost 4 bases and 6 bases, in that order; junction bases with no gene match: 11. Written as DNA, the CDR3 is TGTGCCAGCAGCCGTCGGACAGGGAACTACGGCGAGCAGTACTTC. Translating gives CASSRRTGNYGEQYF.

The chain combines TRBV5-1 with TRBJ2-3, with D possibly matching TRBD2 (5 bases). There are 15 residues in the CDR3. Germline V gene lookup returns CDR1 SGHRS and CDR2 YFSETQ. The ends were cut back, 1 base at V and 2 bases at J, with 11 bases in the middle. The CDR3 DNA is TGCGCCAGCAGCTTGACGGGGAGAGACACAGATACGCAGTATTTT. Translating it yields CASSLTGRDTDTQYF. The full variable domain, rest sourced from reference TRBV5-1 and TRBJ2-3, is KAGVTQTPRYLIKTRGQQVTLSCSPISGHRSVSWYQQTPGQGLQFLFEYFSETQRNKGNFPGRFSGRQFSNSRSEMNVSTLELGDSALYLCASSLTGRDTDTQYFGPGTRLTVL.

This clonotype has at least ten counts. The CDR3 coding sequence is TGTGCCAGCAGTGAAATCGGGGACTCAACCTACGAGCAGTACTTC. Its translation: CASSEIGDSTYEQYF. The chain joins TRBV2 to TRBJ2-7; perhaps TRBD2 as D (6 bases). Germline V gene lookup returns CDR1 SNHLY and CDR2 FYNNEI. This CDR3 comprises 15 residues. The V end was cut by 2 bases, the J end by 2 bases, with 13 bases between.

Many counts were recorded for this clonotype. The rearrangement joins TRBV28 to TRBJ2-7; D possibly corresponds to TRBD2 (5 bases). Trimming shortened V by 6 bases and J by 1 base, and 22 bases separated the two germline ends. Germline V gene data show CDR1 as MDHEN and CDR2 as SYDVKM. The CDR3 sequence is 17 residues long. The CDR3: CASSGPGGRIGSYEQYF. In DNA form, the CDR3 reads TGTGCCAGCAGCGGCCCAGGAGGTAGGATAGGGTCCTACGAGCAGTACTTC.

The chain couples TRBV20-1 to TRBJ2-7, with D tentatively TRBD1 (6 bases). Germline assignment: CDR1 DFQATT and CDR2 SNEGSKA (reference sequence). Trimming removed 0 bases from V and 0 bases from J, with 15 bases in between. This CDR3 contains 16 residues. Here the CDR3 reads CSAREGVTGPSYEQYF. In DNA, the CDR3 is TGCAGTGCTAGAGAGGGGGTTACAGGGCCCTCCTACGAGCAGTACTTC.